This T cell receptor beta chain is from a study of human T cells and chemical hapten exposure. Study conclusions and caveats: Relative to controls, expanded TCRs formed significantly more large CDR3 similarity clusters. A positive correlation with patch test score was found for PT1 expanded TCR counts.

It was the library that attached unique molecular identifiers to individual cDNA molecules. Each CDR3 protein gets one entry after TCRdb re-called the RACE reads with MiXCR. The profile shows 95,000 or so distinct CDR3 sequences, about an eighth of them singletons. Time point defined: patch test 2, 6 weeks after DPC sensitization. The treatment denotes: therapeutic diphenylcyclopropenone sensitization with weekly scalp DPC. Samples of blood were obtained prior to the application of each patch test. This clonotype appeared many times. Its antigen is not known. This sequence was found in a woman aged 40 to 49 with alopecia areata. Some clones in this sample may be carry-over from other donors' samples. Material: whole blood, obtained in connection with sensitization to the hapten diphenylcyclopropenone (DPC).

Here the CDR3 reads CASSLLSGGAKGYTF. The CDR3 DNA reads as TGTGCCAGCAGTTTATTATCAGGGGGCGCGAAGGGCTACACCTTC. V gene TRBV12-3 or TRBV12-4 combines with J gene TRBJ1-2; 8 positions match TRBD1. This CDR3 comprises 15 residues. J gave up 8 bases and V 2 bases, and 10 bases lay outside the gene matches.